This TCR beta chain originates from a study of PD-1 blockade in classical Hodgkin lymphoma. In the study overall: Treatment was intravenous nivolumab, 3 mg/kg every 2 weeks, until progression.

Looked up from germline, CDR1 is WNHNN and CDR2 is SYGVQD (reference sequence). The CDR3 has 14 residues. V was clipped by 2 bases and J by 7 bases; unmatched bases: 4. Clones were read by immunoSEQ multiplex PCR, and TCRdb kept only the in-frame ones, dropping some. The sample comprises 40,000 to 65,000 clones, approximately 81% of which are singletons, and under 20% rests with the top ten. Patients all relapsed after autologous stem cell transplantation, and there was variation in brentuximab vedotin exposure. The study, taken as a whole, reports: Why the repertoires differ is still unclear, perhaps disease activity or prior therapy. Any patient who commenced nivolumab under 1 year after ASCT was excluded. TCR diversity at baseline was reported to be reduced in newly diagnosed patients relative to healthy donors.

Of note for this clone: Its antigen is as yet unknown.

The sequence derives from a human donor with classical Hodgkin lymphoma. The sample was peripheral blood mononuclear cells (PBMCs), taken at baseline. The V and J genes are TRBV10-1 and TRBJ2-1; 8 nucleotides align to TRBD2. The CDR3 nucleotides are TGCGCCAGCAGTGAGCCGGGACTAGGTAATGAGCAGTTCTTC. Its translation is CASSEPGLGNEQFF.